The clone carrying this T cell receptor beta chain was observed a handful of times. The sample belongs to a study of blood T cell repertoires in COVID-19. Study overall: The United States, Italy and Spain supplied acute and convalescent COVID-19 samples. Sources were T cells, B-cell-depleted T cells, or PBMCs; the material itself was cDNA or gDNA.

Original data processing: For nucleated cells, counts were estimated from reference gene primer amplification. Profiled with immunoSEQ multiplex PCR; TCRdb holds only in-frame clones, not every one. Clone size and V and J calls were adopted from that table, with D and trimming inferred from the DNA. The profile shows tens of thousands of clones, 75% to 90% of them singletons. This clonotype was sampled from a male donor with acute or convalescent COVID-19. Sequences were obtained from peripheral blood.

CDR3 nucleotides: TGTGCCAGCAGTGAAGCGCTTGGAGGTCAGGGGAATCAGCCCCAGCATTTT. Translating gives CASSEALGGQGNQPQHF. The J gene is TRBJ1-5, the V gene TRBV2; D may be TRBD1 (6 bases). This CDR3 spans 17 amino acids. Trimming removed 0 bases at V and 4 bases at J, with 16 bases between. CDR1 is SNHLY and CDR2 is FYNNEI in the germline V gene.